The source of this T cell receptor (beta chain) is a study of T cell responses to AZD1222 COVID-19 vaccine. This clone showed up just a few times. One end of the junction fails to match germline, which may point to a read error. TCRdb's copy holds only in-frame clones and misses some; the assay was immunoSEQ multiplex PCR. The sample contains some 150,000 clones, approximately 87% of which appear only once. This TCR was recovered from an adult in good health. Source: peripheral blood, taken on day 0 of MenACWY control vaccination.

CDR3 sequence reads: CSVDGSFNEQFF. CDR3 in DNA: TGCAGCGTCGACGGATCCTTCAATGAGCAGTTCTTC. V gene TRBV29-1 combines with J gene TRBJ2-1; D is unresolved. The CDR3 covers 12 residues. Germline lookup yields CDR1 SQVTM and CDR2 ANQGSEA.